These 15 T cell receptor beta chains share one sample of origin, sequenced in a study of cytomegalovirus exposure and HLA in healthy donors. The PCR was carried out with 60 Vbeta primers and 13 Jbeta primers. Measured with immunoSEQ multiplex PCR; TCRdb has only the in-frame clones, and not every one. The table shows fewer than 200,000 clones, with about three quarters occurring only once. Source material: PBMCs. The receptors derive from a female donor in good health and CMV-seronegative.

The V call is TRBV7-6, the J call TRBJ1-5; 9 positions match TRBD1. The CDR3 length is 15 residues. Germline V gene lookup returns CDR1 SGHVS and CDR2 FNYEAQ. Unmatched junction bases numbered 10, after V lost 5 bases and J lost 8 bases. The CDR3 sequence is CASSPQTGGTEPQHF. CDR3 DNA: TGTGCCAGCAGCCCACAGACAGGGGGGACGGAGCCCCAGCATTTT.

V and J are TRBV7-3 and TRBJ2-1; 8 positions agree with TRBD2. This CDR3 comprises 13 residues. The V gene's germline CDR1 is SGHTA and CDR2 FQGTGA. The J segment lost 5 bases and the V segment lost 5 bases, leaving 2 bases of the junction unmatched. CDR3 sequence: CASSILADNEQFF. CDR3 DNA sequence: TGTGCCAGCAGCATACTAGCGGACAATGAGCAGTTCTTC.

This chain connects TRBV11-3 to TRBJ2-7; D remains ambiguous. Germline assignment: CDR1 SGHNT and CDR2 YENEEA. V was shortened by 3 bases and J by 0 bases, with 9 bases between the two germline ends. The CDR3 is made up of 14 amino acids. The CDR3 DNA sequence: TGTGCCAGCAGCTTGTCGTCTCGCTCCTACGAGCAGTACTTC. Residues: CASSLSSRSYEQYF.

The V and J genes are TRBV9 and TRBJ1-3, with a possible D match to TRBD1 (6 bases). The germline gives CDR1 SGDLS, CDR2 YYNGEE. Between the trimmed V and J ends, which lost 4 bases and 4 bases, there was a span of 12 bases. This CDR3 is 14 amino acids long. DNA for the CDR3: TGTGCCAGCAGCCCGTACAGGGACGGAAACACCATATATTTT. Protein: CASSPYRDGNTIYF. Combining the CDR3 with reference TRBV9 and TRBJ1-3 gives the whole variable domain DSGVTQTPKHLITATGQRVTLRCSPRSGDLSVYWYQQSLDQGLQFLIQYYNGEERAKGNILERFSAQQFPDLHSELNLSSLELGDSALYFCASSPYRDGNTIYFGEGSWLTVV.

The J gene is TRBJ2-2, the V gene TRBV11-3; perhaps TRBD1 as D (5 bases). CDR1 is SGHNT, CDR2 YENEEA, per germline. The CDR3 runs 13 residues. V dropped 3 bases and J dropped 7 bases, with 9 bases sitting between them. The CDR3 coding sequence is TGTGCCAGCAGCTTTACAGGAATCGGGGAGCTGTTTTTT. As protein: CASSFTGIGELFF.

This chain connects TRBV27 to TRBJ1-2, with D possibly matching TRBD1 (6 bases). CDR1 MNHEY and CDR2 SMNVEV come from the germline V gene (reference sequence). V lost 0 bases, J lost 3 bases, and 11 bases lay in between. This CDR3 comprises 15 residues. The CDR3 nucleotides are TGTGCCAGCAGTTTATCGAGCAGGGGAGACTATGGCTACACCTTC. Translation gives CASSLSSRGDYGYTF.

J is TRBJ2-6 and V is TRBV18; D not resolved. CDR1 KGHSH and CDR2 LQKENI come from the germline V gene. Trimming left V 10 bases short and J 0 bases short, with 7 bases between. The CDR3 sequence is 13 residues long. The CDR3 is CATLLSGANVLTF. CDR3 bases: TGTGCCACCCTCCTCTCTGGGGCCAACGTCCTGACTTTC.

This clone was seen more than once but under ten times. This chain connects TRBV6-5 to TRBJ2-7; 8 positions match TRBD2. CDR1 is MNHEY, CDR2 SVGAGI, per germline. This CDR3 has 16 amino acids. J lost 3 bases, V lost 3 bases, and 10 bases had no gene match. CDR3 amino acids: CASSYRAGGSGYEQYF. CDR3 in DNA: TGTGCCAGCAGTTATAGGGCGGGAGGATCGGGCTACGAGCAGTACTTC.

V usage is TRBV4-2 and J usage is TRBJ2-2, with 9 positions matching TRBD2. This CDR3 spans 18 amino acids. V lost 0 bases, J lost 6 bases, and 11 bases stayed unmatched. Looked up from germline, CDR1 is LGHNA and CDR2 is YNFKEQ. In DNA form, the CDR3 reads TGTGCCAGCAGCCAAGATTGGGCGACTAGCGGAGCCTCCGGGGAGCTGTTTTTT. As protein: CASSQDWATSGASGELFF.

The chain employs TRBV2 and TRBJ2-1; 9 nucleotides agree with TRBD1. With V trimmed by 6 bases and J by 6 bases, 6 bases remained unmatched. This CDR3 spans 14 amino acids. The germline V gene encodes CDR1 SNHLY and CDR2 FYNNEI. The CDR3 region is CASSGQGFTNEQFF. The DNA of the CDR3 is TGTGCCAGCAGCGGACAGGGGTTCACCAATGAGCAGTTCTTC. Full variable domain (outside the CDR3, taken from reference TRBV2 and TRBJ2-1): EPEVTQTPSHQVTQMGQEVILRCVPISNHLYFYWYRQILGQKVEFLVSFYNNEISEKSEIFDDQFSVERPDGSNFTLKIRSTKLEDSAMYFCASSGQGFTNEQFFGPGTRLTVL.

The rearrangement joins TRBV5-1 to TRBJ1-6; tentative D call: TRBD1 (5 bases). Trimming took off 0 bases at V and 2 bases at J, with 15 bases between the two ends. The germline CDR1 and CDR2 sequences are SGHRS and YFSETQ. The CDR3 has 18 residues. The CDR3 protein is CASSLEHQTDTYNSPLHF. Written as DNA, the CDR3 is TGCGCCAGCAGCTTGGAGCACCAGACAGACACCTATAATTCACCCCTCCACTTT.

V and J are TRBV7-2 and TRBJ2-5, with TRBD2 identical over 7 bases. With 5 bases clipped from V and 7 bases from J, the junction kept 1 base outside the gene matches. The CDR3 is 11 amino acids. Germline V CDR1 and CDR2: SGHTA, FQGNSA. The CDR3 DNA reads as TGTGCCAGCAGCCCGGGGGGGACCCAGTACTTC. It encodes CASSPGGTQYF.

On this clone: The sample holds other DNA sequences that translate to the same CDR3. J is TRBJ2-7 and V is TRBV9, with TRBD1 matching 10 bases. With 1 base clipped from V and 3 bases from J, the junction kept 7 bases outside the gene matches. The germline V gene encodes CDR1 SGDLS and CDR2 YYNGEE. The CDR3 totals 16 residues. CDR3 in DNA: TGTGCCAGCAGCGTAACTACCGGGACAGGGGTCTACGAGCAGTACTTC. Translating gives CASSVTTGTGVYEQYF.

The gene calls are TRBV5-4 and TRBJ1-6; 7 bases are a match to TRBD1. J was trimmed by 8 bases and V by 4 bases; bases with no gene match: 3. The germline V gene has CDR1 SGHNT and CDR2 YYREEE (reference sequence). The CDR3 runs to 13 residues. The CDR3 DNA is TGTGCCAGCAGCAACGACAGGGATTCACCCCTCCACTTT. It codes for CASSNDRDSPLHF.

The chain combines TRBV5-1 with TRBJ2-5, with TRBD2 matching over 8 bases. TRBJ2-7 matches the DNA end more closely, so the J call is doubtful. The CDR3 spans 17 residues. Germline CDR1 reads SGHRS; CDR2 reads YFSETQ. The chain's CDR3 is CASSPLGGGIRDYEQYF. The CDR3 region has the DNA TGCGCCAGCAGCCCACTCGGGGGGGGAATTAGGGACTACGAGCAGTACTTC.